The present T cell receptor (beta chain) was sequenced within a study of blood T cell repertoires in COVID-19 (TCRdb year 2020). A note on the overall study: The collaborator samples originated in the United States, Italy and Spain and spanned the acute and convalescent phases of COVID-19. The material from the prospective study consisted of cDNA or gDNA derived from T cells, B-cell-depleted T cells, or PBMCs. Deeply sampled blood TCRbeta repertoires from subjects exposed to, actively infected with, or recovered from COVID-19 were included in the dataset. A freely available public database, intended as a resource for researchers studying the immune response to SARS-CoV-2, is where the repertoires were released. Samples came from the ongoing ImmuneRACE study (first 160 participants) plus 1,254 subjects from 6 global collaborators. Nearly every sample came with metadata listing a de-identified subject ID, COVID-19 status, age in years and sex. Where HLA class I and class II types were available, the types were taken from metadata supplied by the sample provider, not from assay-based typing.

What the study reported, not specific to this receptor: The amount of clinical and demographic metadata varied by source and participant and was provided uncurated.

A second Seattle source provided samples from volunteer blood donors who had recovered from COVID-19. The collaborating institutions used their own protocols to collect whole blood in K2EDTA tubes. For TCRbeta analysis, collaborators shipped samples in one of three forms: frozen whole blood, isolated PBMCs, or DNA extracted from either of those sample types. Remarks on this clone: Its antigen is not yet known. One base away there is no much larger clone; base qualities are not given.

TCRbeta CDR3 regions were amplified from genomic DNA by means of the immunoSEQ Assay, a bias-controlled multiplex PCR. From the authors' description of their analysis: Nucleated cell counts per sample were estimated from amplification of reference gene primers within the assay. Sequence reads were collapsed and filtered to measure the absolute abundance of every unique TCRbeta CDR3 rearrangement. For each sample, productive Simpson clonality was calculated as the square root of Simpson's diversity index across productive rearrangements. TCRdb stores this immuneACCESS table with in-frame sequences only. Part of the clones is absent; in the studies checked, under half of the shortfall reflects unresolved V genes, and no reason is known for the rest. Clonal size and the V and J genes are those of that table, whereas D and trimming came from the DNA. This sample comprises about 170,000 clones, around 83% of them detected only once. Roughly a fifth of the sample goes to the ten largest clones.

The sample was peripheral blood. The TCR sequence derives from a woman in her 70s who had recovered from COVID-19.

The DNA is TGTGCCAGCAGCCAAGGGGCTCAGGGAAACACTGAAGCTTTCTTT. Its protein product is CASSQGAQGNTEAFF. Recombination joined TRBV14 with TRBJ1-1; 5 matching bases give a weak D call of TRBD1. Cut back by 1 base and 2 bases, the V and J ends lie 11 bases apart. From cysteine to phenylalanine, the CDR3 is 15 amino acids long. Kept here is only the CDR3 DNA, which spans 45 bases and is read in frame from base 1. CDR1 and CDR2 were assigned from the germline V gene as SGHDN and FVKESK.